This T cell receptor (beta chain) stems from a study of blood T cell repertoires in COVID-19. Overall study context: Spain, Italy and the United States supplied samples that represented acute and convalescent COVID-19. PBMCs, B-cell-depleted T cells, or T cells were the source of the cDNA or gDNA that made up the material.

Original methodology: The assay estimated nucleated cells by amplifying reference gene primers. Method: immunoSEQ multiplex PCR; TCRdb's copy keeps in-frame clones and lacks some. V, J and clone size are those of that table, while D and trimming were read from the DNA. Of under 50,000 clones in the sample, about 88% were seen once. Per the germline V gene, CDR1 is SGHNT and CDR2 is YYREEE (reference sequence). The CDR3 spans 17 residues. Unmatched junction bases numbered 9, after V lost 0 bases and J lost 4 bases. The sequence derives from a man between 65 and 85 years old with active COVID-19. Sequencing used peripheral blood. The chain couples TRBV5-4 to TRBJ2-3; 9 bases fit TRBD2. CDR3 region: CASSLGGRAYRPDTQYF. CDR3 bases: TGTGCCAGCAGCTTGGGCGGGAGGGCCTATCGCCCAGATACGCAGTATTTT. Full variable domain (rest looked up from reference TRBV5-4 and TRBJ2-3): ETGVTQSPTHLIKTRGQQVTLRCSSQSGHNTVSWYQQALGQGPQFIFQYYREEENGRGNFPPRFSGLQFPNYSSELNVNALELDDSALYLCASSLGGRAYRPDTQYFGPGTRLTVL.